This entry is about one T cell receptor beta chain. Antigen specificity is unknown. This sample was taken from a study of T-cell memory formation after mild COVID-19. Study overall: TCR clusters were mostly donor specific. Study results and caveats: Day 15 to 85 contractors were CD4/CD8 balanced; later expanders leaned CD4+. CD8+ contracting clones occupied EMRA, while CD4+ ones occupied mainly CM and EM.

TCRdb ran MiXCR on the 5' RACE reads and lists one entry per CDR3 protein. The repertoire has roughly 350,000 distinct CDR3 sequences, approximately 27% of them found once; the top ten carry around an eighth. Trimming removed 4 bases at V and 5 bases at J, with 15 bases between. The germline V gene encodes CDR1 SQVTM and CDR2 ANQGSEA. The CDR3 runs to 13 residues. The sample taken for sequencing was PBMCs or a T cell subset sorted from them (not recorded which). This clonotype was obtained from an adult woman who had mild COVID-19 (a few samples of this study predate the infection). Cell type and time point are not known. The chain combines TRBV29-1 with TRBJ2-7; TRBD2 might be the D (6 bases). Here the CDR3 reads CSVGPDGSHEQYF. CDR3 sequence (DNA): TGCAGCGTTGGGCCGGACGGGAGCCACGAGCAGTACTTC.